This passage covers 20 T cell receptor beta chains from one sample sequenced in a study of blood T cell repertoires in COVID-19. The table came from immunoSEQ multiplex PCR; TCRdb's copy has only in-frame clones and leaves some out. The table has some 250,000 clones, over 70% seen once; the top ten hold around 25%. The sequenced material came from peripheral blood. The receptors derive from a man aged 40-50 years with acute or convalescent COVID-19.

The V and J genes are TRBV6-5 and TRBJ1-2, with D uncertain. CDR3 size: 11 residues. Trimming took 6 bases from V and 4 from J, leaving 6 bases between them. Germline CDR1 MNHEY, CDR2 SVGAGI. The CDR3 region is CASRAGYGYTF. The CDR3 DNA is TGTGCCAGCAGAGCTGGCTATGGCTACACCTTC.

The CDR3 bases are TGTGCCAGCAGCCCGTTCGCGACCTACGAGCAGTACTTC. It translates to CASSPFATYEQYF. The rearrangement joins TRBV7-8 to TRBJ2-7; D remains unclear. Germline lookup yields CDR1 SGHVS and CDR2 FQNEAQ. The germline V and J ends were trimmed by 5 bases and 2 bases, with 10 bases remaining between them. The CDR3 sequence is 13 residues long. Complete variable domain (other parts from reference TRBV7-8 and TRBJ2-7): GAGVSQSPRYKVAKRGQDVALRCDPISGHVSLFWYQQALGQGPEFLTYFQNEAQLDKSGLPSDRFFAERPEGSVSTLKIQRTQQEDSAVYLCASSPFATYEQYFGPGTRLTVT.

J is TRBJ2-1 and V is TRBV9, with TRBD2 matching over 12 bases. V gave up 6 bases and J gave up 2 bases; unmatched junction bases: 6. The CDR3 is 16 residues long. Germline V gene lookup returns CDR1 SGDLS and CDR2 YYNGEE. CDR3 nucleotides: TGTGCCAGCATCCGGACTAGCGGGGCCCCCTACAATGAGCAGTTCTTC. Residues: CASIRTSGAPYNEQFF.

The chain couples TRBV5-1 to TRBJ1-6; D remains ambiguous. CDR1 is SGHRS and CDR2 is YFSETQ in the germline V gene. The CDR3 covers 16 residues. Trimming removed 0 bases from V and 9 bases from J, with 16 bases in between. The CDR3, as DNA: TGCGCCAGCAGCTTGGACGGGTCCTATAGTGGTTCACCCCTCCACTTT. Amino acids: CASSLDGSYSGSPLHF.

The CDR3 bases are TGTGCCAGCAGTACACGACAGACTTATCAGCCCCAGCATTTT. This gives the protein CASSTRQTYQPQHF. This sequence joins TRBV6-2 or TRBV6-3 and TRBJ1-5; D perhaps matches TRBD1 (5 bases). The CDR3 spans 14 residues. Germline V lookup: CDR1 MNHEY, CDR2 SVGEGT. V was trimmed by 5 bases and J by 5 bases, leaving 13 bases between them.

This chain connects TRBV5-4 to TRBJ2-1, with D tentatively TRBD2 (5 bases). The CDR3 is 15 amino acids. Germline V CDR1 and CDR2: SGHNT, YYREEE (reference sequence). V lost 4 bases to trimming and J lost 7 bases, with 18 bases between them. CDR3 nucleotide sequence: TGTGCCAGCAGCCGCACTAGAGCCACGGGGAATGAGCAGTTCTTC. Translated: CASSRTRATGNEQFF.

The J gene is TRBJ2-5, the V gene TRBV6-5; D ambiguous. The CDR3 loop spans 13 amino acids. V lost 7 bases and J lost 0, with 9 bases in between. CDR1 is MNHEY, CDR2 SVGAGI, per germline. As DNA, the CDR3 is TGTGCCAGCATTGGTCAGTACCAAGAGACCCAGTACTTC. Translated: CASIGQYQETQYF.

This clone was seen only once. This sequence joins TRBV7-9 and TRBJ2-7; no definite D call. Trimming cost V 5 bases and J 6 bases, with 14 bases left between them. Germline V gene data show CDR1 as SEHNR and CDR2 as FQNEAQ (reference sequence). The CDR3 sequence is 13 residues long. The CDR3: CASSPTPISEQYF. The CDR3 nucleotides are TGTGCCAGCAGCCCCACGCCTATCTCCGAGCAGTACTTC.

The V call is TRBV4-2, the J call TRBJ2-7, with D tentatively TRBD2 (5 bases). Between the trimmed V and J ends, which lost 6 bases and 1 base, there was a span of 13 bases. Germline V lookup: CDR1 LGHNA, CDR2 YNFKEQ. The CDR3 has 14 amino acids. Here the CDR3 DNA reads TGTGCCAGCAGTCTTAGGAGCGGTTCCTACGAGCAGTACTTC. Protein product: CASSLRSGSYEQYF.

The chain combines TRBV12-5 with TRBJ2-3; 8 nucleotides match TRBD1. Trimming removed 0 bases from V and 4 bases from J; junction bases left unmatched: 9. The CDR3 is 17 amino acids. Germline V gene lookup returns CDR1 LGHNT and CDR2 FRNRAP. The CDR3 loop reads CASGLVKQGGHPDTQYF. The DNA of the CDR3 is TGTGCTAGTGGTTTGGTAAAACAGGGGGGACATCCAGATACGCAGTATTTT.

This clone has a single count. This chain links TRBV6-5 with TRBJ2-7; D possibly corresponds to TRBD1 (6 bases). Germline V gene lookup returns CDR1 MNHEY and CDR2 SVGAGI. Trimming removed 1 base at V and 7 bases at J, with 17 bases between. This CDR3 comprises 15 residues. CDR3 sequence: CASSYFQGSSGEQYF. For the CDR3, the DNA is TGTGCCAGCAGTTACTTTCAGGGGTCTTCGGGGGAGCAGTACTTC.

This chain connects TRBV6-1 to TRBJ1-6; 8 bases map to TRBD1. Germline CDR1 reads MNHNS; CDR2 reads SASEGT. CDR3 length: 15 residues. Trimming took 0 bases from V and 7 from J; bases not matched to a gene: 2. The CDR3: CASSEARQGNSPLHF. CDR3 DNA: TGTGCCAGCAGTGAAGCTCGACAGGGGAATTCACCCCTCCACTTT.

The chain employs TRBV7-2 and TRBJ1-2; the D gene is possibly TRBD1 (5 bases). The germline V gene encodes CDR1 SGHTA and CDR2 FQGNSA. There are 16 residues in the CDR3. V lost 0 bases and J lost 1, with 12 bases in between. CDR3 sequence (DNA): TGTGCCAGCAGCTTAGCGCTGGGGGGAGTTAACTATGGCTACACCTTC. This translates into CASSLALGGVNYGYTF.

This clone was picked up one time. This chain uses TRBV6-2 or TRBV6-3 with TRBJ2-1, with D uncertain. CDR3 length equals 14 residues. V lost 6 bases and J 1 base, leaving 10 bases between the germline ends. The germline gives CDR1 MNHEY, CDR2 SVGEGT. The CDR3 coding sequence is TGTGCCAGCAGCCCAATGAGGTCCTACAATGAGCAGTTCTTC. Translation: CASSPMRSYNEQFF.

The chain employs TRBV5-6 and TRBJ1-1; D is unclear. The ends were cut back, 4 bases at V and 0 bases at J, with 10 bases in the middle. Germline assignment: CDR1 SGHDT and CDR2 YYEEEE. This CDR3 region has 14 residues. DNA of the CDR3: TGTGCCAGCAGCCACTGGGGAGTGAACACTGAAGCTTTCTTT. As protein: CASSHWGVNTEAFF.

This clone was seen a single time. CDR3 bases: TGTGCCAGCGGCAGCAATCAGCCCCAGCATTTT. It codes for CASGSNQPQHF. The rearrangement links TRBV7-8 to TRBJ1-5; D uncertain. The CDR3 is 11 residues long. V gave up 8 bases and J gave up 1 base, with 3 bases separating them. Germline V gene data show CDR1 as SGHVS and CDR2 as FQNEAQ.

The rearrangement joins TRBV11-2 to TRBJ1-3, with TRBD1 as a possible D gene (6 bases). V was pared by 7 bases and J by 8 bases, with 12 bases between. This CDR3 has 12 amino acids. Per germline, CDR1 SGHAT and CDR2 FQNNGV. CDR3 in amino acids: CASTGGLDTIYF. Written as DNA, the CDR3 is TGTGCCAGCACGGGGGGGCTGGACACCATATATTTT.

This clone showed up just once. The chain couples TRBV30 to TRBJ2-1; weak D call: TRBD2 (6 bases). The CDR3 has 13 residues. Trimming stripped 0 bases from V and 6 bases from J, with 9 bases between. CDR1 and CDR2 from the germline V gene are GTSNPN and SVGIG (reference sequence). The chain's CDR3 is CAWSVSGVNEQFF. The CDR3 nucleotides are TGTGCCTGGAGTGTATCGGGGGTCAATGAGCAGTTCTTC.

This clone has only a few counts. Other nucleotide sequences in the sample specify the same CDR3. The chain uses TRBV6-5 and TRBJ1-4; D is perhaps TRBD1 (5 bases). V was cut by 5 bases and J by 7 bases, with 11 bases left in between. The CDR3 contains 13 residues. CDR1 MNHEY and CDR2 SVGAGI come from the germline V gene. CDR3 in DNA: TGTGCCAGCAGTCTTGGGGGGGGTGAAAAACTGTTTTTT. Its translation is CASSLGGGEKLFF.

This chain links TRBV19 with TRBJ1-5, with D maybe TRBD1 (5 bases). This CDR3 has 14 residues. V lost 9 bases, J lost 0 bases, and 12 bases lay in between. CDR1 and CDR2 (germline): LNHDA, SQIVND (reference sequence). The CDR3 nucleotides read TGTGCCAGCAGACAGCGTAATAGCAATCAGCCCCAGCATTTT. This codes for CASRQRNSNQPQHF.